A single count supports the clone carrying this T cell receptor beta chain. Its antigen is as yet unknown. V shed 4 bases, J shed 4 bases, and the junction held 5 bases outside the gene matches. Per the germline V gene, CDR1 is SGHRS and CDR2 is YFSETQ. The CDR3 is 14 residues long. The sample is drawn from a study of cytomegalovirus exposure and HLA in healthy donors. This PCR relied on a set of 60 Vbeta primers and 13 Jbeta primers. The repertoire was sequenced with immunoSEQ multiplex PCR; TCRdb's copy has only in-frame clones and lacks some. The data show 55,000 to 75,000 clones, with 62% seen just once and around 2.8% held by the top ten. Findings and caveats of the study: Later analysis associated a missense DCLRE1C variant with TCR beta V- and J-gene trimming. Roughly even sequencing depth across donors was the assumption behind the presence/absence analyses. High specificity and sensitivity for cytomegalovirus status were reported for the classifier. It was 164 TCR beta chains that were listed as cytomegalovirus-associated.

The TCR comes from a man under 40 in good health and CMV-seronegative. Input material: PBMCs. V and J are TRBV5-1 and TRBJ2-5; 9 positions agree with TRBD1. The CDR3 sequence: CASSNRQGGETQYF. As DNA, the CDR3 is TGCGCCAGCAGCAACCGACAGGGGGGAGAGACCCAGTACTTC.